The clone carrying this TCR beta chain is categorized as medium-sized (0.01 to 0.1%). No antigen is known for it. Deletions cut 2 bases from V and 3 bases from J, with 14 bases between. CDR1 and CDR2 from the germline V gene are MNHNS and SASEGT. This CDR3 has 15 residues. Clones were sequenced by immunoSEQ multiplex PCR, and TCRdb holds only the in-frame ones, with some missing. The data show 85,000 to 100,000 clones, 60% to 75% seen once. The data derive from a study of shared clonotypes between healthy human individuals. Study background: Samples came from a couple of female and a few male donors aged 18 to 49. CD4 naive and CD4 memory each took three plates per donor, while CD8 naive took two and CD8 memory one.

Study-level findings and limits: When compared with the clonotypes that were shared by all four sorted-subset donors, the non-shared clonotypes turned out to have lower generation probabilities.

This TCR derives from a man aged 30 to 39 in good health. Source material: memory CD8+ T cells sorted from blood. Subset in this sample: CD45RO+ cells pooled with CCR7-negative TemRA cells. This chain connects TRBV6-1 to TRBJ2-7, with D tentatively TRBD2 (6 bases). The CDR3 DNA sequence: TGTGCCAGCAGTGAAAGCGGCGGGAACTACTACGAGCAGTACTTC. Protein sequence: CASSESGGNYYEQYF.